Here is one TCR beta chain with its context. The V gene end was trimmed by 3 bases and the J gene end by 1 base; junction bases not matched to a gene: 3. The CDR3 has 15 residues. In germline, CDR1 is KGHSH, CDR2 LQKENI. This sample is part of a study of blood T cell repertoires in COVID-19. Study details: Samples taken during acute and convalescent COVID-19 were collected in the United States, Italy and Spain. T cells, B-cell-depleted T cells, or PBMCs provided the cDNA or gDNA that served as material.

Original analysis: Researchers report that nucleated cell counts were estimated from reference gene primer amplification. The assay was immunoSEQ multiplex PCR, and TCRdb's table has in-frame clones only and misses some. The V and J calls and the clone size are those of that table, but D and trimming were determined from the DNA. The sample contains fewer than 100,000 clones, about 85% of which appear only once. Sequencing used peripheral blood. The receptor's source is a human donor in a cohort sampled during active COVID-19. The rearrangement uses TRBV18 and TRBJ1-1; 9 nucleotides agree with TRBD1. The CDR3 region is CASSPGQGKNTEAFF. The CDR3 coding sequence is TGTGCCAGCTCACCGGGACAGGGAAAGAACACTGAAGCTTTCTTT.